Given below is one T cell receptor beta chain in context. Sequencing used immunoSEQ multiplex PCR; TCRdb keeps in-frame clones, though not all of them. The data show about 400,000 clones, more than 75% seen once. The CDR3 is 14 amino acids. Germline loops: CDR1 LGHNA, CDR2 YNFKEQ. V shed 0 bases and J shed 7 bases, with 12 bases lying between them. This sample stems from a study of blood T cell repertoires in COVID-19. Sequenced material: PBMCs or T cells enriched from blood (not recorded which). The clonotype was recovered from a woman between 50 and 59 years old who had recovered from COVID-19. This sequence joins TRBV4-2 and TRBJ1-2; D gene unclear. CDR3 residues: CASSQDTRAAGYTF. CDR3 in DNA: TGTGCCAGCAGCCAAGATACGAGGGCGGCTGGCTACACCTTC.